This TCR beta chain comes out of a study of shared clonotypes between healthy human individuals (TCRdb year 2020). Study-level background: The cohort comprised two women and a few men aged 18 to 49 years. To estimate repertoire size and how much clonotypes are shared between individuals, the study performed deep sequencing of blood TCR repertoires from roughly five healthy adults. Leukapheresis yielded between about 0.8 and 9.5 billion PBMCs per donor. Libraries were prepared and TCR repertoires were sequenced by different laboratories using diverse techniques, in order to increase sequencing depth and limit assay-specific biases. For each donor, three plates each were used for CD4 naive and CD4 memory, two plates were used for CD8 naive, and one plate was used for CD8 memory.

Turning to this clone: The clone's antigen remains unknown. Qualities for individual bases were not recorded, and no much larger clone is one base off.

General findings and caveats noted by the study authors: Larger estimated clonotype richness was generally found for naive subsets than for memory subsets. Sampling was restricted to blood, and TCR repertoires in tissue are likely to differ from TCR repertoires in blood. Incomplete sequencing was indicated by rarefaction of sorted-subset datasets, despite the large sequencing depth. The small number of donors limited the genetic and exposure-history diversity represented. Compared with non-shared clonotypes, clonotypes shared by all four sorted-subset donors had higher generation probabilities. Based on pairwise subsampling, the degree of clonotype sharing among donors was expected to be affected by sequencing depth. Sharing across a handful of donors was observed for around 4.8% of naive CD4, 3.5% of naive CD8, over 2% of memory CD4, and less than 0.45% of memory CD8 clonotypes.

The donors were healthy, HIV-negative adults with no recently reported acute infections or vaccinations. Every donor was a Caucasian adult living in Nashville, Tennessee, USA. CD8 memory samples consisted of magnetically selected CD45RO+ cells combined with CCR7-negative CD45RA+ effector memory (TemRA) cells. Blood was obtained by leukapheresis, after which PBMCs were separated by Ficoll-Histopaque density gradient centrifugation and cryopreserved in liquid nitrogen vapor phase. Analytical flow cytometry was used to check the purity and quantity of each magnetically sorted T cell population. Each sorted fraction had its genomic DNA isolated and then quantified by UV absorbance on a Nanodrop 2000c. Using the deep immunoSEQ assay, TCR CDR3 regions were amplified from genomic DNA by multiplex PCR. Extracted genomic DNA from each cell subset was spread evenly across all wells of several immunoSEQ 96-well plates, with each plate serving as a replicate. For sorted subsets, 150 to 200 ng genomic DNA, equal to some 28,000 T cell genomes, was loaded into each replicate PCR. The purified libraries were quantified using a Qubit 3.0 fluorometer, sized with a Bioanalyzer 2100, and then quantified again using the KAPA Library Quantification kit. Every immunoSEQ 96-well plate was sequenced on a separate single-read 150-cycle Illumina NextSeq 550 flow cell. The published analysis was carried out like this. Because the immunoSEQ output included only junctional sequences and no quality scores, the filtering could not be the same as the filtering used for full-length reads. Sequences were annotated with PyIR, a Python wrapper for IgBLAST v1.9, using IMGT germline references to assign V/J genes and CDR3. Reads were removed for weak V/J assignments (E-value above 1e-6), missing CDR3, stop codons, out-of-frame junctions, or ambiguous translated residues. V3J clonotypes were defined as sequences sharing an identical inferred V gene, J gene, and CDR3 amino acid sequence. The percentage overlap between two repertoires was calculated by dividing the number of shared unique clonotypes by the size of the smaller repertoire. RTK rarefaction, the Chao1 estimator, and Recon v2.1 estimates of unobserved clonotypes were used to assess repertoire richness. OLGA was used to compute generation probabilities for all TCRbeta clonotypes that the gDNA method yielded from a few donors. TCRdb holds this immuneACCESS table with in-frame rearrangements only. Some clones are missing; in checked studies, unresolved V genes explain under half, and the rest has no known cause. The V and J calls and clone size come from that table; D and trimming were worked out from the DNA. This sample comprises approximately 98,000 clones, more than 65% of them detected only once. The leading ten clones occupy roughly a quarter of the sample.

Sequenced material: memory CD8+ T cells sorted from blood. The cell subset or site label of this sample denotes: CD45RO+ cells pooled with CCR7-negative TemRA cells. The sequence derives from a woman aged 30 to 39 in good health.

Read as DNA, the sequence is TGTGCCAGCAGCTTATTGCAGCGGGAGGGCCAGAGAAGCAATGAGCAGTTCTTC. This translates into CASSLLQREGQRSNEQFF. The rearrangement combines TRBV7-9 with TRBJ2-1; 10 of the junction bases match TRBD2. CDR1 and CDR2 (SEHNR, FQNEAQ) derive from the germline V gene (reference sequence). Reading from cysteine to phenylalanine, the CDR3 counts 18 amino acids. CDR3 DNA is the only sequence kept; it has 54 bases, read in frame from the first base. The germline V and J ends show losses of 2 bases and 6 bases respectively, and no gene match explains 13 bases of the junction.